A single sample is the source of the 28 T cell receptor beta chains below, sequenced in a study of T cell responses to AZD1222 COVID-19 vaccine. Only in-frame clones appear in the TCRdb table, and some are missing; sequencing was by immunoSEQ multiplex PCR. The table shows over 85,000 clones, with roughly 83% occurring only once. Sequenced material: peripheral blood, taken on day 0 of AZD1222 vaccination. The receptor set was obtained from an adult in good health.

This chain links TRBV14 with TRBJ2-4; D is unresolved. V lost 0 bases, J lost 1 base, and 13 bases lay in between. This CDR3 contains 17 residues. CDR1 SGHDN and CDR2 FVKESK come from the germline V gene. The CDR3 is CASSQDSGTVAKNIQYF. In DNA form, the CDR3 reads TGTGCCAGCAGCCAAGATTCGGGCACCGTTGCCAAAAACATTCAGTACTTC.

The chain is built from TRBV7-2 and TRBJ1-1; D is unclear. The V and J ends lost 3 bases and 6 bases respectively, with 17 bases between them. The CDR3 length is 15 residues. CDR1 SGHTA and CDR2 FQGNSA come from the germline V gene. The CDR3 loop reads CASSLVSNLRAEAFF. The CDR3 nucleotides are TGTGCCAGCAGCTTGGTGAGCAATTTAAGGGCTGAAGCTTTCTTT.

In the case of this clone: Within the sample, other DNA sequences also encode this same CDR3. The genes are TRBV10-3 and TRBJ1-3; 7 nucleotides line up with TRBD1. With 0 bases clipped from V and 4 bases from J, the junction kept 0 bases outside the gene matches. The germline gives CDR1 ENHRY, CDR2 SYGVKD. CDR3 length equals 14 residues. The CDR3 coding sequence is TGTGCCATCAGTGAGTCGACAGGGGGAAACACCATATATTTT. This encodes CAISESTGGNTIYF.

This clone was seen at least ten times. The CDR3 DNA is TGTGCCAGCAGAGGCATTGGGACAGGGGCCTATGAAGCTTTCTTT. It specifies CASRGIGTGAYEAFF. The chain combines TRBV27 with TRBJ1-1; 10 bases map to TRBD1. J lost 7 bases, V lost 6 bases, and 11 bases had no gene match. CDR3 length: 15 amino acids. Per the germline V gene, CDR1 is MNHEY and CDR2 is SMNVEV (reference sequence).

V and J are TRBV19 and TRBJ1-2; D is ambiguous. V was trimmed by 2 bases and J by 5 bases, leaving 9 bases between them. Germline V gives CDR1 LNHDA, CDR2 SQIVND (reference sequence). CDR3 size: 13 residues. CDR3 nucleotides: TGTGCCAGTAGTATATCAGAAATATATGGCTACACCTTC. Translation gives CASSISEIYGYTF. Looking up the rest from reference TRBV19 and TRBJ1-2 gives the full variable domain: DGGITQSPKYLFRKEGQNVTLSCEQNLNHDAMYWYRQDPGQGLRLIYYSQIVNDFQKGDIAEGYSVSREKKESFPLTVTSAQKNPTAFYLCASSISEIYGYTFGSGTRLTVV.

As for this clone: This CDR3 is also generated by other DNA sequences in the sample. The V call is TRBV4-2, the J call TRBJ2-3, with 8 bases fitting TRBD2. V lost 3 bases and J lost 3; bases outside the gene matches: 8. The length of the CDR3 is 16 residues. Looked up from germline, CDR1 is LGHNA and CDR2 is YNFKEQ. The CDR3 region has the DNA TGTGCCAGCAGCCAGGACTTGGCGGGGGGAACAGATACGCAGTATTTT. Protein: CASSQDLAGGTDTQYF.

The rearrangement joins TRBV28 to TRBJ1-4; D call uncertain. The V gene lost 7 bases and the J gene lost 8 bases, with 11 bases spanning the gap. CDR3 size: 12 residues. The germline V gene encodes CDR1 MDHEN and CDR2 SYDVKM. The CDR3 sequence is CASNLVGEKLFF. The CDR3, as DNA: TGTGCCAGCAACCTCGTTGGGGAAAAACTGTTTTTT.

The chain recombines TRBV2 with TRBJ1-6; tentative D call: TRBD1 (5 bases). V lost 6 bases to trimming and J lost 8 bases, with 17 bases between them. CDR1 and CDR2 from the germline V gene are SNHLY and FYNNEI. This CDR3 is 15 amino acids long. CDR3 sequence (DNA): TGTGCCAGCAGAGGATACGCGGGGCTCGATTCACCCCTCCACTTT. It codes for CASRGYAGLDSPLHF.

The chain couples TRBV27 to TRBJ2-1, with 9 bases fitting TRBD2. The germline CDR1 and CDR2 sequences are MNHEY and SMNVEV (reference sequence). V trimming: 9 bases; J trimming: 10 bases; junction bases outside the gene matches: 13. The CDR3 runs 14 residues. CDR3 sequence reads: CASGGAGGPREQFF. CDR3 nucleotides: TGTGCCAGTGGCGGGGCGGGAGGGCCCCGGGAGCAGTTCTTC.

CDR3 DNA sequence: TGTGCCATCGGGGTCACCGTGGGAGGGCGGGAGGTCTGTAGAGAGCAGTACTTC. Protein: CAIGVTVGGREVCREQYF. This chain joins TRBV10-3 and TRBJ2-7; 8 positions match TRBD2. The CDR3 is 18 amino acids. Germline V gene sequence: CDR1 ENHRY, CDR2 SYGVKD. J gave up 7 bases and V 8 bases, and 25 bases lay outside the gene matches.

The chain recombines TRBV10-3 with TRBJ1-4, with D possibly being TRBD1 (6 bases). This CDR3 is built from 14 residues. From germline, CDR1 is ENHRY and CDR2 SYGVKD. The germline V and J ends were trimmed by 5 bases and 8 bases, with 15 bases remaining between them. The CDR3 sequence is CAISTGQPFEKLFF. The DNA of the CDR3 is TGTGCCATCAGTACCGGACAGCCATTCGAAAAACTGTTTTTT.

Points on this clone: The sample carries other DNA sequences with the same CDR3. CDR3 bases: TGTGCCAGCAGCCGGGAAGAGACCCAGTACTTC. This translates into CASSREETQYF. The rearrangement links TRBV3-1 (or the pseudogene TRBV3-2) to TRBJ2-5; D ambiguous. The CDR3 consists of 11 residues. V dropped 4 bases and J dropped 3 bases, with 3 bases sitting between them. Germline CDR1 and CDR2: LGHDT and YNNKEL (reference sequence).

The chain employs TRBV4-3 and TRBJ1-4, with TRBD1 as a possible D gene (5 bases). The CDR3 length is 16 residues. Germline V lookup: CDR1 LGHNA, CDR2 YSLEER. Trimming stripped 0 bases from V and 8 bases from J, with 16 bases between. The CDR3 DNA sequence: TGCGCCAGCAGCCAAGATCGTAGTCAGGGAGGAGAAAAACTGTTTTTT. It codes for CASSQDRSQGGEKLFF.

The sample holds one count of this clone. The genes are TRBV19 and TRBJ1-2; D gene unclear. Germline CDR1 reads LNHDA; CDR2 reads SQIVND (reference sequence). Trimming took off 10 bases at V and 6 bases at J, with 27 bases between the two ends. This CDR3 is built from 16 residues. The CDR3 DNA sequence: TGTGCCACAAAAAGCGGAGTAAAAGTCATCGGAGATGGCTACACCTTC. This gives the protein CATKSGVKVIGDGYTF. Complete variable domain (other parts from reference TRBV19 and TRBJ1-2): DGGITQSPKYLFRKEGQNVTLSCEQNLNHDAMYWYRQDPGQGLRLIYYSQIVNDFQKGDIAEGYSVSREKKESFPLTVTSAQKNPTAFYLCATKSGVKVIGDGYTFGSGTRLTVV.

This clone has just one count. The J gene is TRBJ1-1, the V gene TRBV24-1; perhaps TRBD1 as D (5 bases). The length of the CDR3 is 14 residues. Per germline, CDR1 KGHDR and CDR2 SFDVKD. Trimming cost V 3 bases and J 4 bases, with 11 bases left between them. The CDR3 DNA follows: TGTGCCACCAGTGATGGCAGGGCAGGCACTGAAGCTTTCTTT. Translating it yields CATSDGRAGTEAFF.

The genes are TRBV11-3 and TRBJ1-2, with 7 nucleotides matching TRBD1. CDR3 length equals 13 residues. With 5 bases clipped from V and 2 bases from J, the junction kept 2 bases outside the gene matches. CDR1 and CDR2 from the germline V gene are SGHNT and YENEEA. In DNA form, the CDR3 reads TGTGCCAGCAGCGCGGGACAGAACTATGGCTACACCTTC. As protein: CASSAGQNYGYTF.

This sequence joins TRBV7-3 and TRBJ2-1; 10 nucleotides align to TRBD2. The CDR3 totals 13 residues. Germline V gene sequence: CDR1 SGHTA, CDR2 FQGTGA. The V gene end was trimmed by 8 bases and the J gene end by 6 bases; junction bases not matched to a gene: 4. For the CDR3, the DNA is TGTGCCAGCCGGCTAGCGGGAGCCAATGAGCAGTTCTTC. Translated: CASRLAGANEQFF.

This chain joins TRBV5-8 and TRBJ2-1; D ambiguous. In germline, CDR1 is SGHTS, CDR2 YDEGEE. The CDR3 consists of 12 residues. The V end lost 4 bases, the J end lost 10 bases, and 12 bases lay between the germline ends. CDR3 region: CASSRSGLEQFF. The CDR3 nucleotides read TGTGCCAGCAGCCGCAGTGGATTAGAGCAGTTCTTC. The variable domain in full, completed from reference TRBV5-8 and TRBJ2-1, reads EAGVTQSPTHLIKTRGQQATLRCSPISGHTSVYWYQQALGLGLQFLLWYDEGEERNRGNFPPRFSGRQFPNYSSELNVNALELEDSALYLCASSRSGLEQFFGPGTRLTVL.

The V and J genes are TRBV9 and TRBJ1-1, with D perhaps matching TRBD1 (5 bases). V was clipped by 0 bases and J by 4 bases, with 16 bases between them. This CDR3 is built from 16 residues. Germline-derived CDR1 and CDR2 are SGDLS and YYNGEE. The CDR3 spells CASSVVEALGGTEAFF. CDR3 nucleotide sequence: TGTGCCAGCAGCGTAGTAGAAGCCCTTGGGGGCACTGAAGCTTTCTTT.

This chain connects TRBV6-2 or TRBV6-3 to TRBJ2-2, with TRBD1 identical over 7 bases. Germline V gives CDR1 MNHEY, CDR2 SVGEGT. The length of the CDR3 is 17 residues. The J segment lost 1 base and the V segment lost 0 bases, leaving 5 bases of the junction unmatched. The CDR3 reads CASSYSARTGNTGELFF. CDR3 bases: TGTGCCAGCAGTTACTCGGCCCGGACAGGGAACACCGGGGAGCTGTTTTTT.

The count of this clone is one. This chain links TRBV6-2 or TRBV6-3 with TRBJ2-5; 9 nucleotides align to TRBD2. The CDR3 has 17 amino acids. J gave up 5 bases and V 2 bases, and 12 bases lay outside the gene matches. The V gene's germline CDR1 is MNHEY and CDR2 SVGEGT. The CDR3 nucleotides read TGTGCCAGCAGTTACGAGGTAGCGGGAGTATCTTGGGAGACCCAGTACTTC. Translation gives CASSYEVAGVSWETQYF.

V usage is TRBV13 and J usage is TRBJ2-7; 8 nucleotides line up with TRBD1. J was trimmed by 6 bases and V by 6 bases; bases with no gene match: 13. The CDR3 consists of 15 residues. Germline V lookup: CDR1 PRHDT, CDR2 FYEKMQ (reference sequence). The CDR3 spells CASSSSGQGSLEQYF. In DNA, the CDR3 is TGTGCCAGCAGTTCGAGTGGACAGGGATCCCTCGAGCAGTACTTC.

This clone was detected a few times. The V and J genes are TRBV9 and TRBJ2-1, with D maybe TRBD1 (5 bases). Per germline, CDR1 SGDLS and CDR2 YYNGEE. There are 16 residues in the CDR3. V lost 4 bases and J 6 bases, leaving 20 bases between the germline ends. The CDR3 is CASSPGPEKVGNEQFF. The DNA of the CDR3 is TGTGCCAGCAGCCCAGGGCCGGAAAAAGTGGGCAATGAGCAGTTCTTC.

This chain joins TRBV9 and TRBJ2-3; no reliable D call. Germline CDR1 is SGDLS and CDR2 is YYNGEE. V lost 0 bases to trimming and J lost 0 bases, with 8 bases between them. The CDR3 has 15 residues. CDR3 DNA: TGTGCCAGCAGCGTAGACGACTTCAGCACAGATACGCAGTATTTT. Encoded protein: CASSVDDFSTDTQYF. The variable domain in full, completed from reference TRBV9 and TRBJ2-3, reads DSGVTQTPKHLITATGQRVTLRCSPRSGDLSVYWYQQSLDQGLQFLIQYYNGEERAKGNILERFSAQQFPDLHSELNLSSLELGDSALYFCASSVDDFSTDTQYFGPGTRLTVL.

The chain uses TRBV27 and TRBJ1-5; D is unresolved. The CDR3 extends over 14 amino acids. Germline V lookup: CDR1 MNHEY, CDR2 SMNVEV (reference sequence). V was trimmed by 4 bases and J by 2 bases, leaving 9 bases between them. The CDR3 here is CASSSLLRNQPQHF. CDR3 bases: TGTGCCAGCAGTTCCCTCTTGCGCAATCAGCCCCAGCATTTT.

V is TRBV5-4 and J is TRBJ1-1, with D perhaps TRBD1 (5 bases). Looked up from germline, CDR1 is SGHNT and CDR2 is YYREEE (reference sequence). There are 15 residues in the CDR3. Trimming stripped 4 bases from V and 1 base from J, with 14 bases between. CDR3 nucleotide sequence: TGTGCCAGCAGCCCGGGGGGACGGGAGAACACTGAAGCTTTCTTT. Translated: CASSPGGRENTEAFF. Supplemented by reference TRBV5-4 and TRBJ1-1, the full variable domain reads ETGVTQSPTHLIKTRGQQVTLRCSSQSGHNTVSWYQQALGQGPQFIFQYYREEENGRGNFPPRFSGLQFPNYSSELNVNALELDDSALYLCASSPGGRENTEAFFGQGTRLTVV.

The chain is built from TRBV29-1 and TRBJ2-7; tentatively, D is TRBD1 (5 bases). The CDR3 length is 13 residues. Germline lookup yields CDR1 SQVTM and CDR2 ANQGSEA. V lost 4 bases and J 3 bases, leaving 13 bases between the germline ends. The CDR3 coding sequence is TGCAGCGTTGGCAGGGCCTTACACTACGAGCAGTACTTC. Amino acids: CSVGRALHYEQYF.

The rearrangement links TRBV3-1 (or the pseudogene TRBV3-2) to TRBJ2-7, with D perhaps given as TRBD1 or TRBD2 (5 bases each). CDR1 and CDR2 (germline): LGHDT, YNNKEL (reference sequence). V was trimmed by 4 bases and J by 6 bases, leaving 13 bases between them. The CDR3 contains 13 residues. The CDR3 loop is CASSPLRGGEQYF. CDR3 DNA: TGTGCCAGCAGCCCGCTGAGGGGTGGCGAGCAGTACTTC.